These T cell receptor beta chains were read from a single sample in a study of T cell clusters in autoimmune cytopenias. For each CDR3 protein, TCRdb gives one entry from its re-call of the multiplex PCR reads, without DNA. The sample table sets out some 3,500 distinct CDR3 sequences. Sequencing was carried out using peripheral blood. The origin of the receptors is a human donor with an autoimmune cytopenia or autoimmune hepatitis (not recorded which). CDR3s include the opening cysteine and the closing phenylalanine or tryptophan. Each record gives: J gene, clone size, V gene, CDR3 protein. Size tells how often a clone was seen (once, few, many) or the class of an expanded clone, and some rows leave it out.

TRBJ2-3,medium-sized,TRBV12-3/TRBV12-4,CASSPGTGENADTQYF
TRBJ2-3,medium-sized,TRBV7-2,CASSPGPRPYF
TRBJ2-7,medium-sized,TRBV7-3,CASSSGTYEQYF
TRBJ2-7,medium-sized,TRBV4-3,CASSQARQGSYEQYF
TRBJ2-7,medium-sized,TRBV19,CASSEQGAERGYEQYF
TRBJ2-7,medium-sized,TRBV5-1,CASRVGQGRAHEQYF
TRBJ2-7,.,TRBV7-2,CASSRSGSPEQYF
TRBJ1-6,medium-sized,TRBV19,CASKIPAANSPLHF
TRBJ2-5,.,TRBV19,CASSQTSGGWTQYF
TRBJ2-7,medium-sized,TRBV29-1,CSVGLTGPFYEQYF
TRBJ2-5,medium-sized,TRBV28,CASTQARRETQYF
TRBJ2-2,medium-sized,TRBV29-1,CSGWTPNTGELFF
TRBJ2-4,medium-sized,TRBV6-5,CASSSRDRNIQYF
TRBJ2-1,medium-sized,TRBV7-2,CASSLSGGAFNEQFF
TRBJ2-3,medium-sized,TRBV12-3/TRBV12-4,CASTDRVGTDTQYF
TRBJ2-5,medium-sized,TRBV27,CASSDRGYQETQYF
TRBJ1-2,medium-sized,TRBV4-3,CASSPTMDRGGGGYTF
TRBJ2-1,medium-sized,TRBV7-6,CASSFRQGVYNEQFF
TRBJ2-3,medium-sized,TRBV29-1,CSVVLLAGGRAGLDTQYF
TRBJ2-2,medium-sized,TRBV7-9,CASSSTGLNTGELFF
TRBJ1-2,medium-sized,TRBV6-5,CASSLPRTGYGYTF
TRBJ1-1,medium-sized,TRBV29-1,CSVEAAGGNPEAFF
TRBJ1-1,medium-sized,TRBV27,CASSLIRGTEAFF
TRBJ1-5,medium-sized,TRBV19,CASSTGQGLAQPQHF